Below are 5 T cell receptor beta chains sequenced from a single sample in a study of CXCR3-negative and CXCR3-positive naive CD8 T cells. Study-wide results and caveats: Greater hydrophobicity was found in TRB CDR3s of CXCR3-positive naive cells than of CXCR3-negative naive cells.

No cognate antigen is known for these TCRs. Carrying UMI labels, the TRB cDNA libraries were prepared through 5' RACE. With the 5' RACE reads reprocessed, TCRdb shows one record per CDR3 protein and no DNA. The sample spans roughly 59,000 distinct CDR3 sequences; the ten largest clones claim 0.7% to 0.8%. The specimen sequenced was naive CXCR3+ CD8+ T cells from blood. Subset specified: CD45RO-CCR7+CD27+CD95- naive CD8+ T cells expressing CXCR3 (TNR3+). The source of these receptors is a human donor in good health. Some clones in this sample may be carry-over from other donors' samples.

The chain links TRBV5-1 to TRBJ2-7; TCRdb returns TRBD1, unconfirmable since there is no DNA. Germline V gene data show CDR1 as SGHRS and CDR2 as YFSETQ. CDR3 size: 14 residues. The CDR3 reads CASSFGTGGVEQYF.

This rearrangement joins TRBV4-1 to TRBJ2-1; checking the TCRdb D call of TRBD2 is not possible without DNA. The germline CDR1 and CDR2 sequences are MGHRA and YSYEKL. This CDR3 contains 16 residues. CDR3 in amino acids: CASSQEGRATLGEQFF.

The CDR3 protein is CASTGQGAPGWANVLTF. The chain carries TRBV5-1 and TRBJ2-6; absent DNA, TCRdb's TRBD1 call cannot be checked. This CDR3 is 17 amino acids long. Looked up from germline, CDR1 is SGHRS and CDR2 is YFSETQ.

V gene TRBV7-7 combines with J gene TRBJ2-1; no DNA is available, so the TRBD1 call from TCRdb remains unchecked. Germline CDR1 SSHAT, CDR2 FNYEAQ (reference sequence). The CDR3 loop spans 14 amino acids. CDR3 residues: CASSLAPGGNEQFF.

The chain carries TRBV12-3 or TRBV12-4 and TRBJ1-2; TCRdb indicates TRBD1, and absent DNA this call remains unverified. The length of the CDR3 is 15 residues. The CDR3 region is CASSLGAGDTYGYTF.